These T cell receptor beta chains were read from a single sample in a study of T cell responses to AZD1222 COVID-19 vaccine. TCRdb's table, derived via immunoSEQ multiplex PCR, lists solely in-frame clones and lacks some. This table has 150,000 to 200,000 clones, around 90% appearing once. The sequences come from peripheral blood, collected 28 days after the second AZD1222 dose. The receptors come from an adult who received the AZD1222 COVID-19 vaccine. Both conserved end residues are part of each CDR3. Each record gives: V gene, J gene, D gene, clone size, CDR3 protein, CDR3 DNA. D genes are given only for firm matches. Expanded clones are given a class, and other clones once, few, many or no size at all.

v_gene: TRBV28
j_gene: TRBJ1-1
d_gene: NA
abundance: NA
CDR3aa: CASRPYPGGTKAFF
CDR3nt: TGTGCCAGCAGGCCCTATCCGGGGGGAACGAAAGCTTTCTTT

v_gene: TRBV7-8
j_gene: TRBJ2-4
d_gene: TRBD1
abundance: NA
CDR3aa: CASGLGQGGIQYF
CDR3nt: TGTGCCAGCGGACTGGGACAGGGAGGCATTCAGTACTTC

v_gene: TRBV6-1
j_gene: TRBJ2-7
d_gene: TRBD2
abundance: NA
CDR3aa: CASSEGLAGEYEQYF
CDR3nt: TGTGCCAGCAGTGAGGGACTAGCGGGAGAGTACGAGCAGTACTTC

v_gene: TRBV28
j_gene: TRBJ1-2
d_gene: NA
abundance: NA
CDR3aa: CASSSLGQSYGYTF
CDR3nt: TGTGCCAGCAGTTCCCTCGGACAGAGCTATGGCTACACCTTC

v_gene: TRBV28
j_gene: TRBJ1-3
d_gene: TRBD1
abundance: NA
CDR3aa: CASSLFSGTGFGNTIYF
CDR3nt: TGTGCCAGCAGTTTATTCTCCGGGACAGGGTTCGGAAACACCATATATTTT

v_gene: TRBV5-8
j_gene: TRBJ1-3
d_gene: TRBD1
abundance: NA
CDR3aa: CASSLWDRVYSGNTIYF
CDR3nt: TGTGCCAGCAGCTTGTGGGACAGGGTATACTCTGGAAACACCATATATTTT

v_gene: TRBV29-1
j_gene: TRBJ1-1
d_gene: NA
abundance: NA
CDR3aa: CSVAVNTEAFF
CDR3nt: TGCAGCGTTGCTGTGAACACTGAAGCTTTCTTT

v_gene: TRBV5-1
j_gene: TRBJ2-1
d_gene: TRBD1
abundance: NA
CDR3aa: CASSLVQQGAGYNEQFF
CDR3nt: TGCGCCAGCAGCTTGGTTCAACAGGGGGCGGGATACAATGAGCAGTTCTTC

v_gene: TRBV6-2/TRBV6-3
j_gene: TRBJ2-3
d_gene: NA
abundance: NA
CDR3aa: CASSRRGLPGSTDTQYF
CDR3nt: TGTGCCAGCAGCAGACGGGGGCTACCCGGTAGCACAGATACGCAGTATTTT

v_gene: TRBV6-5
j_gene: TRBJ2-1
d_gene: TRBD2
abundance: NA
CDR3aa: CASSYGLVAGYNEQFF
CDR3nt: TGTGCCAGCAGTTACGGTCTCGTAGCGGGATACAATGAGCAGTTCTTC

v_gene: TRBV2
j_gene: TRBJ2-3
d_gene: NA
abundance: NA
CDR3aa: CASSGAPDTQYF
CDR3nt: TGTGCCAGCAGTGGGGCCCCAGATACGCAGTATTTT

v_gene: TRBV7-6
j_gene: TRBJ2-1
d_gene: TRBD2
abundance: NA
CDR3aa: CASSPPIGTSGGAGNEQFF
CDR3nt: TGTGCCAGCAGCCCGCCCATAGGGACTAGCGGGGGGGCCGGGAATGAGCAGTTCTTC

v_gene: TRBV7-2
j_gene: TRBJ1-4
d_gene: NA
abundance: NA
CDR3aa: CASSPAGGGTNEKLFF
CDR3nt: TGTGCCAGCAGCCCCGCCGGGGGGGGAACTAATGAAAAACTGTTTTTT

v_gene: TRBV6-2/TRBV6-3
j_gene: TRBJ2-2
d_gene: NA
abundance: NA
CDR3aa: CASSYGPQHANTGELFF
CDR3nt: TGTGCCAGCAGTTACGGCCCACAGCACGCGAACACCGGGGAGCTGTTTTTT

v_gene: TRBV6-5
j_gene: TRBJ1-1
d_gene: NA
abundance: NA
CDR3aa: CASSYGGLGTEAFF
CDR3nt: TGTGCCAGCAGTTACGGGGGATTGGGGACTGAAGCTTTCTTT

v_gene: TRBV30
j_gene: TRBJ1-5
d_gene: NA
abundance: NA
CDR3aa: CAWSVLSGDQPQHF
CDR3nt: TGTGCCTGGAGTGTACTGTCAGGGGATCAGCCCCAGCATTTT

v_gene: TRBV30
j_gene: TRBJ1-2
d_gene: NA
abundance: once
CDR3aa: CAWSVMGEDYTF
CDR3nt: TGTGCCTGGAGTGTAATGGGGGAAGACTACACCTTC

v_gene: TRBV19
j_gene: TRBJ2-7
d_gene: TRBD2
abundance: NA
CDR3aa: CASSIGLAAYEQYF
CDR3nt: TGTGCCAGTAGTATTGGACTAGCGGCCTACGAGCAGTACTTC

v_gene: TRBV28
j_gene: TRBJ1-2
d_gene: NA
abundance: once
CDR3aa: CASSPSRIWGYGYTF
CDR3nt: TGTGCCAGCAGTCCGAGTCGGATTTGGGGGTATGGCTACACCTTC

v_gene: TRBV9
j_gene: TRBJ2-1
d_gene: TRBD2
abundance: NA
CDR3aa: CASSVARLAVHNEQFF
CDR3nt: TGTGCCAGCAGCGTAGCGAGACTAGCGGTCCACAATGAGCAGTTCTTC

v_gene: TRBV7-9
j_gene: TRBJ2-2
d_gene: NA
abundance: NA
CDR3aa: CASSTSTAGELFF
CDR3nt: TGTGCCAGCAGTACGTCCACCGCCGGGGAGCTGTTTTTT

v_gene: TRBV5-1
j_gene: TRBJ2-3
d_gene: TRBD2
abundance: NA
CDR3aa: CASSLDASGSVDTQYF
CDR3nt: TGCGCCAGCAGCTTGGACGCTAGCGGGAGTGTGGATACGCAGTATTTT

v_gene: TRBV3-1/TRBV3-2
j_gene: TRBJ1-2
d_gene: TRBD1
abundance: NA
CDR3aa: CASSRTDRAGGYTF
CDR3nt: TGTGCCAGCAGCCGGACGGACAGGGCGGGTGGCTACACCTTC

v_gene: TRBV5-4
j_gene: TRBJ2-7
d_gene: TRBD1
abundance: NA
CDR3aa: CASGDRESEQYF
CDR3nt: TGTGCCAGCGGCGACAGGGAGAGCGAGCAGTACTTC

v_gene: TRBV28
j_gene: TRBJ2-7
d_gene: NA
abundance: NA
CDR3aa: CASRPGTATYEQYF
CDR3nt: TGTGCCAGCAGACCCGGGACGGCGACCTACGAGCAGTACTTC

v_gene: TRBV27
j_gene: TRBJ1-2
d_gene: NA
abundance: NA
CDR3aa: CASSPVIHADYGYTF
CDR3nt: TGTGCCAGCAGTCCCGTTATTCACGCCGACTATGGCTACACCTTC

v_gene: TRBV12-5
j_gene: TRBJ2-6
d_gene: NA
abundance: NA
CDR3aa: CASGPGANVLTF
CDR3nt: TGTGCTAGTGGCCCTGGGGCCAACGTCCTGACTTTC

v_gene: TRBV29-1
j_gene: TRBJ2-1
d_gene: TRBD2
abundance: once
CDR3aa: CSVEGLAGYNEQFF
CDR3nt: TGCAGCGTTGAAGGCCTAGCGGGCTACAATGAGCAGTTCTTC

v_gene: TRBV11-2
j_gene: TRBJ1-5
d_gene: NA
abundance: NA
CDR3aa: CASSLGSGGGQPQHF
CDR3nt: TGTGCCAGCAGCTTAGGGTCGGGTGGTGGTCAGCCCCAGCATTTT

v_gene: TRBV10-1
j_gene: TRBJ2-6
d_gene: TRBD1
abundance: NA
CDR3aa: CASARGHLKSGANVLTF
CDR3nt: TGCGCCAGTGCCAGGGGGCACTTAAAGTCTGGGGCCAACGTCCTGACTTTC

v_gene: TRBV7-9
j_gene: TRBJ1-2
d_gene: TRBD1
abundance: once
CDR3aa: CASSLAGQGTHGYTF
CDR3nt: TGTGCCAGCAGCTTAGCGGGACAGGGGACCCATGGCTACACCTTC

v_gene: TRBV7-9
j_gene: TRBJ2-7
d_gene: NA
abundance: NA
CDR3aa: CASSSRTRSRTLSHEQYF
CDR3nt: TGTGCCAGCAGCTCCCGGACACGGAGCAGAACCCTATCCCACGAGCAGTACTTC

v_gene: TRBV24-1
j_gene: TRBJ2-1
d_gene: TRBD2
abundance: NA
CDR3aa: CATSEGLAGIDEQFF
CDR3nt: TGTGCCACCAGTGAAGGACTAGCGGGCATAGATGAGCAGTTCTTC

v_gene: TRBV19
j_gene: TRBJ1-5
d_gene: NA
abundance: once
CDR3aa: CASSILGRVNNQPQHF
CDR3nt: TGTGCCAGTAGTATATTAGGCAGGGTAAACAATCAGCCCCAGCATTTT

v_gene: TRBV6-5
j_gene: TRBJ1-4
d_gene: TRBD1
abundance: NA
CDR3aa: CATGEPGQAEKLFF
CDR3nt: TGTGCCACAGGGGAGCCAGGACAGGCAGAAAAACTGTTTTTT

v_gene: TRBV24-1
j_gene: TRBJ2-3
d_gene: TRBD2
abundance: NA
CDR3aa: CATSDYPSGITDTQYF
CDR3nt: TGTGCCACCAGTGACTACCCTAGCGGGATCACAGATACGCAGTATTTT

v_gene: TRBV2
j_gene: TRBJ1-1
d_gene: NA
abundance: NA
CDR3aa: CASSEVGGNTEAFF
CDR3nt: TGTGCCAGCAGTGAAGTAGGGGGAAACACTGAAGCTTTCTTT

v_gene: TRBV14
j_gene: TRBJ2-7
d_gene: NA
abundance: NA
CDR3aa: CASSHTTMGSSYEQYF
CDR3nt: TGTGCCAGCAGCCATACGACAATGGGGAGCTCCTACGAGCAGTACTTC

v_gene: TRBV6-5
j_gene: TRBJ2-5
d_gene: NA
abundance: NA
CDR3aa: CASREETQYF
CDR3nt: TGTGCCAGCAGGGAAGAGACCCAGTACTTC

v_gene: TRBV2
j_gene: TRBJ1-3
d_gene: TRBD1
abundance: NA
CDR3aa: CASSLGTGWSSGNTIYF
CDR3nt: TGTGCCAGCAGTCTAGGGACAGGGTGGAGCTCTGGAAACACCATATATTTT

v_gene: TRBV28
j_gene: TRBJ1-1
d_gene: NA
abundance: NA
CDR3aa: CASSALENTEAFF
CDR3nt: TGTGCCAGCAGCGCGCTAGAGAACACTGAAGCTTTCTTT

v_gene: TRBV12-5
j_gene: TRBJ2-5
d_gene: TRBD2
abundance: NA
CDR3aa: CASGLVIGGEGGETQYF
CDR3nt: TGTGCTAGTGGTTTGGTAATTGGGGGAGAGGGAGGGGAGACCCAGTACTTC

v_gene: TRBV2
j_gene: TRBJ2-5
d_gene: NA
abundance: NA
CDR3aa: CASSDREGGQETQYF
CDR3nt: TGTGCCAGCAGTGACAGGGAAGGGGGACAAGAGACCCAGTACTTC

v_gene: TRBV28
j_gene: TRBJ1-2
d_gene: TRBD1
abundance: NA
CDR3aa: CASSSGGGYGYTF
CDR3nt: TGTGCCAGCAGTTCAGGGGGCGGCTATGGCTACACCTTC

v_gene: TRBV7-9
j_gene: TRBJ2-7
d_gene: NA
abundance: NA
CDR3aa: CASSRETASYEQYF
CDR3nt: TGTGCCAGCAGCCGAGAGACAGCCTCCTACGAGCAGTACTTC

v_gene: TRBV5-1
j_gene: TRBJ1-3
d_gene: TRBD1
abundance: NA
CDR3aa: CASSSTPRDRGGNTIYF
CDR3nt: TGCGCCAGCAGCTCAACCCCCCGGGACAGGGGTGGAAACACCATATATTTT

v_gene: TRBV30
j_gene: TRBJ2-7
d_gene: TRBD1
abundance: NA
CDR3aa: CAWRWTGGVGEQYF
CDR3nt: TGTGCCTGGAGATGGACAGGGGGGGTAGGGGAGCAGTACTTC

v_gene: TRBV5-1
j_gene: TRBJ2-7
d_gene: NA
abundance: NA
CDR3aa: CASSPGGGFYEQYF
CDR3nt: TGCGCCAGCAGCCCCGGTGGAGGCTTCTACGAGCAGTACTTC

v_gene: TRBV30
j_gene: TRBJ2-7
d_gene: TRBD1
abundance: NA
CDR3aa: CAWSRTGSAGEQYF
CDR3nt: TGTGCCTGGAGTCGGACAGGCTCGGCGGGCGAGCAGTACTTC

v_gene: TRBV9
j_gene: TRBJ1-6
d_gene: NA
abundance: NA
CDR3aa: CASSVVESGTLHF
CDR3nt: TGTGCCAGCAGCGTAGTAGAATCAGGGACCCTCCACTTT

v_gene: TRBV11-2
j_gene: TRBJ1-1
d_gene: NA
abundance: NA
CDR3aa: CASSLVGQGTEAFF
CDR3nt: TGTGCCAGCAGCTTAGTCGGGCAGGGGACTGAAGCTTTCTTT

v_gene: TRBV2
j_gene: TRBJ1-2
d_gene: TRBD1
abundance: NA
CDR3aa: CASRGQAANYGYTF
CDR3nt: TGTGCCAGCAGGGGACAGGCGGCTAACTATGGCTACACCTTC

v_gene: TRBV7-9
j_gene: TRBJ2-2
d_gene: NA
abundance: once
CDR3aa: CASSLAQAGELFF
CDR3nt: TGTGCCAGCAGCTTAGCGCAGGCCGGGGAGCTGTTTTTT

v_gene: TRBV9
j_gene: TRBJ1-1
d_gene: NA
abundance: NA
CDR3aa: CASSPQGGQGEAFF
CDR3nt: TGTGCCAGCAGCCCACAAGGGGGGCAGGGCGAAGCTTTCTTT

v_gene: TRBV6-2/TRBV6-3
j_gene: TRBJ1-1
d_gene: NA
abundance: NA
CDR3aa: CASSYTQTGFTEAFF
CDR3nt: TGTGCCAGCAGTTACACGCAGACGGGCTTCACTGAAGCTTTCTTT

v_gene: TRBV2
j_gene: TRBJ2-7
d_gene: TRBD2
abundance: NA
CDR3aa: CASARGLYNEQYF
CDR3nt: TGTGCCAGCGCGCGGGGACTATACAACGAGCAGTACTTC

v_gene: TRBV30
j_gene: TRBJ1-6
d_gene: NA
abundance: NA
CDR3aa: CASQGQYNSPLHF
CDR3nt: TGTGCCTCACAGGGACAATATAATTCACCCCTCCACTTT

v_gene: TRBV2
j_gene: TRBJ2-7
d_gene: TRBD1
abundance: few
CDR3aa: CASTPGQIYEQYF
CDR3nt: TGTGCCAGCACTCCGGGACAGATATACGAGCAGTACTTC

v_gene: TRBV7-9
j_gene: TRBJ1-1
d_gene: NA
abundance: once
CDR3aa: CASSLSNTEAFF
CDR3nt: TGTGCCAGCAGCTTATCGAACACTGAAGCTTTCTTT